This T cell receptor beta chain was found in a study of T cells in Graves' hyperthyroidism and ophthalmopathy. In the study overall: The authors collected peripheral blood at initial diagnosis, before any treatment.

Many counts were recorded for this clonotype. Its antigen is still unknown. Study conclusions and caveats: Expanded thyroid clonotypes (above 0.001) were mostly also found in blood. The model's output predicted ophthalmopathy at a median of 6.5 months prior to onset.

Around 10 ml fresh peripheral blood yielded the PBMCs. It was RNA transcripts that yielded the amplified TCR beta CDR3 regions. With the HTBI primer set, the TCR CDR3 went through a first round of RT-PCR. One entry per CDR3 protein results from TCRdb running MiXCR on the multiplex PCR reads. Here the sample spans around 620,000 distinct CDR3 sequences, 12% to 15% being singletons. The CDR3 covers 12 residues. The V and J ends lost 7 bases and 9 bases respectively, with 13 bases between them. Germline V lookup: CDR1 MNHEY, CDR2 SVGEGT. The chain employs TRBV6-2 or TRBV6-3 and TRBJ1-5; weak D call: TRBD1 (6 bases). Source material: blood. The origin of this receptor is a woman aged 18-30 years with Graves' ophthalmopathy. CDR3 in amino acids: CASTGGLRPQHF. The CDR3 region has the DNA TGTGCCAGCACGGGGGGGCTTAGGCCCCAGCATTTT.